Sequencing of this T cell receptor beta chain was carried out in a study of blood T cells in healthy people across ages. It was with a sample-barcoded 5' primer and a J-beta primer mix that a second PCR of about 6 to 12 cycles was run. Each cDNA molecule, via a template-switch adaptor with 12 random nucleotides, was tagged. TCRdb redid the calling of the 5' RACE reads with MiXCR, one entry per CDR3 protein. This table holds around 750,000 distinct CDR3 sequences, about 55% found once. V was pared by 6 bases and J by 11 bases, with 18 bases of the junction left unmatched. Per the germline V gene, CDR1 is DFQATT and CDR2 is SNEGSKA (reference sequence). This CDR3 spans 17 amino acids.

The sample comprised blood. The J gene is TRBJ2-5, the V gene TRBV20-1; 16 bases map to TRBD2. The TCR originated in a man older than 75 in good health. DNA for the CDR3: TGCAGTGCCACGGGACTAGCGGGAGGGCTGACTTACAATGAGCAGTACTTC. It encodes CSATGLAGGLTYNEQYF.